This TCR beta chain was recovered during a study of cytomegalovirus exposure and HLA in healthy donors. The study's findings and limits: A later analysis found that most CMV-associated TCR beta chains appeared HLA-restricted. Presence/absence analysis assumed near-uniform sequencing depth across donors.

The PCR contained 60 Vbeta and 13 Jbeta primers. Profiling relied on immunoSEQ multiplex PCR, and the TCRdb table lists in-frame clones only, not all of them. This sample has more than 90,000 clones, with around 82% found just once. The CDR3 contains 16 residues. V lost 2 bases and J lost 2, with 16 bases in between. CDR1 GTSNPN and CDR2 SVGIG come from the germline V gene (reference sequence). Regarding this clone: The antigen is undetermined.

Material: PBMCs. This chain joins TRBV30 and TRBJ1-5, with D maybe TRBD1 (5 bases). The receptor's source is a woman in her sixties or seventies in good health and CMV-seronegative. The CDR3 bases are TGTGCCTGGAGTCCCCAGGGAGGATGGGGCAATCAGCCCCAGCATTTT. Amino acid sequence: CAWSPQGGWGNQPQHF.